This entry features one T cell receptor (beta chain) sequence. What it binds is not known. A universal primer site arose from template switching, and cDNA bore unique molecular identifiers. MiXCR, applied by TCRdb to the 5' RACE reads, yields one record per CDR3 protein. This sample has roughly 250,000 distinct CDR3 sequences, with approximately 6.8% found just once. This entry comes from a study of identical twins. Points from the study as a whole: The same donors were not followed; conclusions instead depended on cross-sectional statistical analysis. There was more out-of-frame TCR alpha sharing in monozygotic twins than models estimated.

The CDR3 consists of 12 residues. A further study also used this sample, focusing on yellow fever vaccine responses in identical twins. As that study records: Twin vaccine T cell responses reportedly seemed partly convergent, partly personalized.

The chain joins TRBV21-1 to TRBJ1-1. TRBV21-1 is reported as a pseudogene. Sequenced input: CD8+ T cells sorted from blood. The receptor was derived from a woman aged 18-30 years in good health. The CDR3 reads CASSQSSAEAFF. The CDR3 DNA sequence: TGTGCCAGCAGCCAAAGTAGCGCTGAAGCTTTCTTT.